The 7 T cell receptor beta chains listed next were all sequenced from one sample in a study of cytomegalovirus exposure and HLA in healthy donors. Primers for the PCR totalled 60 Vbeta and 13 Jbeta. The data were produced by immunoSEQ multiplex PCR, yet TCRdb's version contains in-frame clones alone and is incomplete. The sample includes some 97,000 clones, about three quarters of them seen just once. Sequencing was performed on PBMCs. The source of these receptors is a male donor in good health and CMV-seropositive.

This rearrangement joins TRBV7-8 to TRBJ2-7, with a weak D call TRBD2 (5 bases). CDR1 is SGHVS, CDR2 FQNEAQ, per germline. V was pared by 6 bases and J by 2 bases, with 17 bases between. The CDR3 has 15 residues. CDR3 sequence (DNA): TGTGCCAGCAGTAACAGCCGGGAATTTACCTACGAGCAGTACTTC. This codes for CASSNSREFTYEQYF.

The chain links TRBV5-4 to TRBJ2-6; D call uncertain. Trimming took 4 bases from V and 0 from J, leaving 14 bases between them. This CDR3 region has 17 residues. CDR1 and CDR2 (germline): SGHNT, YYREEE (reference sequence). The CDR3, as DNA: TGTGCCAGCAGCCCTAGGCTAGTGGGCTCTGGGGCCAACGTCCTGACTTTC. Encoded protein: CASSPRLVGSGANVLTF.

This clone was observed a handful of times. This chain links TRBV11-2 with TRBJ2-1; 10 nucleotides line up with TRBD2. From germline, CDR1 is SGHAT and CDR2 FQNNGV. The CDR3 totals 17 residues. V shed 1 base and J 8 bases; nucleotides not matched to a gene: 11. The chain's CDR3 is CASSLVLAGTPGDEQFF. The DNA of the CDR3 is TGTGCCAGCAGCTTAGTACTAGCGGGGACCCCGGGGGATGAGCAGTTCTTC.

The CDR3 region is CASGQGSTGELFF. For the CDR3, the DNA is TGTGCCAGCGGACAGGGTTCGACCGGGGAGCTGTTTTTT. V usage is TRBV7-9 and J usage is TRBJ2-2; 8 bases fit TRBD1. CDR3 length equals 13 residues. Looked up from germline, CDR1 is SEHNR and CDR2 is FQNEAQ (reference sequence). With V trimmed by 8 bases and J by 5 bases, 4 bases remained unmatched. Supplemented by reference TRBV7-9 and TRBJ2-2, the full variable domain reads DTGVSQNPRHKITKRGQNVTFRCDPISEHNRLYWYRQTLGQGPEFLTYFQNEAQLEKSRLLSDRFSAERPKGSFSTLEIQRTEQGDSAMYLCASGQGSTGELFFGEGSRLTVL.

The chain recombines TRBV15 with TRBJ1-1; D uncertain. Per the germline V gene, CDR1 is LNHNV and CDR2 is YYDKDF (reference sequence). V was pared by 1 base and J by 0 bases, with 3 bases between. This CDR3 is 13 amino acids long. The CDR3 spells CATSRVLNTEAFF. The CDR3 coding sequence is TGTGCCACCAGCAGAGTCTTGAACACTGAAGCTTTCTTT.

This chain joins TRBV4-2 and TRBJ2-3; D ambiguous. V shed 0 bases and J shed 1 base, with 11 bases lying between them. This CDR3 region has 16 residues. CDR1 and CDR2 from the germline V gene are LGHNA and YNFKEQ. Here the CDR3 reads CASSQDPRVGTDTQYF. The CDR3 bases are TGTGCCAGCAGCCAAGATCCCCGGGTGGGCACAGATACGCAGTATTTT.

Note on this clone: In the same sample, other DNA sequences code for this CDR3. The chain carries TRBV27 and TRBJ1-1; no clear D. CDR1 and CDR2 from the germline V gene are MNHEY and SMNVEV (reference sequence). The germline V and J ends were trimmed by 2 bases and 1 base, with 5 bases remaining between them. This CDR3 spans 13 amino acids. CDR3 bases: TGTGCCAGCAGTTTACAGGCGAACACTGAAGCTTTCTTT. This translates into CASSLQANTEAFF.